This T cell receptor (beta chain) was observed in a study of early T cells in non-severe SARS-CoV-2 infection. The overall study: The chains were unpaired, and the sequenced material was bulk RNA from unsorted whole blood.

V lost 4 bases and J lost 7; bases outside the gene matches: 11. The germline V gene encodes CDR1 LGHDT and CDR2 YNNKEL (reference sequence). The CDR3 extends over 17 amino acids. As regards this clonotype: Its target is not known.

Notes on the study in general: Comparison of clonotypes with VDJdb favored anti-spike CD8 responses while missing private and CD4 specificities.

Using its own MiXCR run on the 5' RACE reads, TCRdb lists one record per CDR3 protein. The sample records 60,000 to 75,000 distinct CDR3 sequences, 9.5% to 12% being singletons. The origin of this receptor is an adult who was a healthcare worker with PCR-confirmed SARS-CoV-2 infection or an uninfected control (not recorded which). The sequences come from whole blood, collected at baseline. The rearrangement joins TRBV3-1 to TRBJ2-1; 12 bases line up with TRBD2. CDR3: CASSPRGLAGGRNEQFF. The CDR3 DNA reads TGTGCCAGCAGCCCCCGGGGGCTAGCGGGGGGGCGGAATGAGCAGTTCTTC.